This T cell receptor beta chain was captured in a study of blood T cells in healthy people across ages. Together with a sample-barcoded 5' primer, a J-beta primer mix was included in a second PCR lasting roughly 6 to 12 cycles. A single record per CDR3 protein comes from TCRdb applying MiXCR to the 5' RACE reads. This repertoire shows 650,000 to 1,000,000 distinct CDR3 sequences, roughly 40% found once; its top ten account for 13%. With each sample, at least 5 micrograms of total RNA were extracted. Findings and limits, study-wide: It was held that diversity estimates obtained from one million T cells represented underestimates. More naive CD4+ cells and higher diversity were found in long-lived than in aged donors.

This CDR3 is built from 12 residues. Germline assignment: CDR1 DFQATT and CDR2 SNEGSKA (reference sequence). The V and J ends lost 5 bases and 1 base respectively, with 7 bases between them. About this clonotype itself: Its target is unknown.

Sequencing was performed on blood. This TCR derives from a man younger than 30 in good health. This rearrangement joins TRBV20-1 to TRBJ2-3; possible D gene TRBD2, 5 bases. In nucleotides, the CDR3 is TGCAGTGCTGAGAGGGGCACAGATACGCAGTATTTT. Amino acids: CSAERGTDTQYF.